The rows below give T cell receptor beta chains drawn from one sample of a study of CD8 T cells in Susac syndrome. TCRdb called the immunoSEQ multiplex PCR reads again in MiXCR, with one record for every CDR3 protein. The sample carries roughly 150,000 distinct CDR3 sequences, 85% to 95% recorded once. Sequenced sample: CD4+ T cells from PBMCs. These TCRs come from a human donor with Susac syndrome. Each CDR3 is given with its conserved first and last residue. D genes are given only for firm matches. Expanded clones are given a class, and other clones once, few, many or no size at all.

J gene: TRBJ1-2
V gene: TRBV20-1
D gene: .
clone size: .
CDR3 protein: CSATGTSYGYTF
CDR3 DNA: TGCAGTGCTACCGGGACTTCCTATGGCTACACCTTC

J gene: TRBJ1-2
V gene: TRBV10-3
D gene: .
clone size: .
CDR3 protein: CAISPGSDPMGYTF
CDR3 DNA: TGTGCCATCAGCCCCGGCAGTGATCCTATGGGCTACACCTTC

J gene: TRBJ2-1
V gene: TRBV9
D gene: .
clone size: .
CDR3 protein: CASSVDTASEYNEQFF
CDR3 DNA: TGTGCCAGCAGCGTAGACACGGCTAGCGAGTACAATGAGCAGTTCTTC

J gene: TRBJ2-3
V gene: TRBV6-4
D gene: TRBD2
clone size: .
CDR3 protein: CASRRLAGGSPTQYF
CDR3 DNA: TGTGCCAGCCGTCGTCTAGCGGGGGGATCCCCTACGCAGTATTTT

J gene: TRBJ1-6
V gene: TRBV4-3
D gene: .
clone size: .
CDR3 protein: CASSQDMGVLNSPLHF
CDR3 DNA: TGCGCCAGCAGCCAAGACATGGGGGTCCTAAATTCACCCCTCCACTTT

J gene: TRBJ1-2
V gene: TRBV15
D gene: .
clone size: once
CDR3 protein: CATSHPAPPYGYTF
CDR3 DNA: TGTGCCACCAGCCACCCCGCGCCTCCCTATGGCTACACCTTC

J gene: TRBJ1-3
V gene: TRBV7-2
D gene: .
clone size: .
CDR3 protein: CASSLVWSSGNTIYF
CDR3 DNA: TGTGCCAGCAGCTTAGTTTGGAGCTCTGGAAACACCATATATTTT

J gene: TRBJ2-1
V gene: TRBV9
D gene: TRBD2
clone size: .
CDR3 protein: CASSHSGLAGKDEQFF
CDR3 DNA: TGTGCCAGCAGCCATAGCGGACTAGCGGGGAAGGATGAGCAGTTCTTC

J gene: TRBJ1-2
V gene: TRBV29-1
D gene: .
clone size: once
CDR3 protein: CSVYGLGYGYTF
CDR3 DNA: TGCAGCGTTTACGGCCTTGGCTATGGCTACACCTTC

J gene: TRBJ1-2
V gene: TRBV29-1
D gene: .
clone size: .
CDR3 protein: CSVGHLNYGYTF
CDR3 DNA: TGCAGCGTCGGACACCTTAACTATGGCTATACCTTC